The rows below give T cell receptor beta chains drawn from one sample of a study of control samples from healthy donors and cancer patients. The method was immunoSEQ multiplex PCR; TCRdb's version includes in-frame clones alone and lacks a portion of them. This table has under 65,000 clones, more than 85% appearing once. The sequencing input was PBMCs. These receptors were taken from a man aged 25-40 years with colorectal cancer. The CDR3 runs from the conserved cysteine through the conserved F or W. D genes are given only for firm matches. The size entry is marked missing in some rows and otherwise reads once, few, many or a size class.

TRBJ1-4 | NA | NA | TRBV5-1 | CASSLGVMNEKLFF | TGCGCCAGCAGCTTAGGGGTAATGAATGAAAAACTGTTTTTT
TRBJ1-5 | TRBD1 | NA | TRBV3-1/TRBV3-2 | CASSQDRTGRCQPQHF | TGTGCCAGCAGCCAAGACCGGACAGGGAGATGTCAGCCCCAGCATTTT
TRBJ1-4 | NA | NA | TRBV11-2 | CASSSPRQAREEKLFF | TGTGCCAGCAGCTCCCCCCGACAGGCTAGGGAGGAAAAACTGTTTTTT
TRBJ1-5 | NA | NA | TRBV28 | CASQPPPGRTLLAQHF | TGTGCCAGCCAACCTCCTCCCGGACGGACCCTGCTAGCCCAGCATTTT
TRBJ1-2 | NA | NA | TRBV5-4 | CASSLDPNYGYTF | TGTGCCAGCAGCTTGGACCCTAACTATGGCTACACCTTC
TRBJ2-2 | TRBD1 | NA | TRBV5-1 | CATTLSGQGNTGELFF | TGCGCCACCACGTTATCGGGACAGGGGAACACCGGGGAGCTGTTTTTT
TRBJ2-2 | NA | NA | TRBV30 | CAWSARVLRGELFF | TGTGCCTGGAGTGCGAGGGTCTTAAGGGGGGAGCTGTTTTTT
TRBJ1-2 | NA | NA | TRBV9 | CASSVVPGPHYGYTF | TGTGCCAGCAGCGTAGTTCCGGGGCCTCATTATGGCTACACCTTC
TRBJ1-5 | NA | NA | TRBV5-8 | CASSLDRNQPQHF | TGTGCCAGCAGCTTGGATCGGAATCAGCCCCAGCATTTT
TRBJ1-2 | NA | NA | TRBV2 | CARSFSYGYTF | TGTGCCAGGAGCTTCTCCTATGGCTACACCTTC
TRBJ1-1 | TRBD1 | NA | TRBV19 | CASSSGTGGPEAFF | TGTGCCAGTAGCTCCGGGACAGGGGGGCCTGAAGCTTTCTTT
TRBJ2-1 | NA | NA | TRBV12-3/TRBV12-4 | CASSFGYAEQFF | TGTGCCAGCAGTTTTGGATACGCTGAGCAGTTCTTC
TRBJ1-5 | NA | NA | TRBV29-1 | CSVDWGEGQPQHF | TGCAGCGTTGATTGGGGAGAGGGTCAGCCCCAGCATTTT
TRBJ2-2 | NA | once | TRBV7-2 | CASSETGTPLGGELFF | TGTGCCAGCAGCGAGACCGGGACCCCCCTAGGCGGGGAGCTGTTTTTT
TRBJ2-4 | TRBD2 | NA | TRBV7-9 | CASSPRRTSGNIQYF | TGTGCCAGCAGCCCACGTAGGACTAGCGGAAACATTCAGTACTTC
TRBJ2-7 | NA | NA | TRBV20-1 | CSASWVRRHFYEQYF | TGCAGTGCTAGTTGGGTCAGGAGGCACTTCTACGAGCAGTACTTC
TRBJ2-3 | TRBD2 | NA | TRBV5-4 | CASSWGGLIDTQYF | TGTGCCAGCAGCTGGGGGGGACTAATAGATACGCAGTATTTT
TRBJ2-7 | NA | NA | TRBV20-1 | CSASSLSGSHEQYF | TGCAGTGCTAGTTCATTGTCGGGGTCCCACGAGCAGTACTTC
TRBJ2-3 | TRBD1 | NA | TRBV6-5 | CASSLGTGEADTQYF | TGTGCCAGCAGTTTGGGGACAGGAGAAGCAGATACGCAGTATTTT
TRBJ2-1 | TRBD1 | NA | TRBV5-4 | CASSPRDRGPGEQFF | TGTGCCAGCAGCCCCCGGGACAGGGGGCCAGGTGAGCAGTTCTTC
TRBJ2-7 | NA | NA | TRBV29-1 | CSVDSPAGEQYF | TGCAGCGTTGACTCACCCGCCGGGGAGCAGTACTTC
TRBJ2-2 | NA | NA | TRBV7-9 | CASKVGAGPGELFF | TGTGCCAGCAAGGTGGGGGCAGGCCCCGGGGAGCTGTTTTTT
TRBJ1-6 | TRBD1 | NA | TRBV5-4 | CASSRDRSSYNSPLHF | TGTGCCAGCAGCCGGGACAGAAGCTCCTATAATTCACCCCTCCACTTT
TRBJ2-7 | NA | NA | TRBV4-1 | CASSPLGGLPNYEQYF | TGCGCCAGCAGCCCGTTGGGGGGGCTTCCAAACTACGAGCAGTACTTC
TRBJ1-5 | NA | NA | TRBV6-2/TRBV6-3 | CASSYHWDGNQPQHF | TGTGCCAGCAGTTATCACTGGGATGGTAATCAGCCCCAGCATTTT
TRBJ2-2 | TRBD1 | once | TRBV5-1 | CASSLVTGGSTGELFF | TGCGCCAGCAGCTTGGTAACAGGGGGGAGCACCGGGGAGCTGTTTTTT
TRBJ1-5 | TRBD1 | NA | TRBV5-5 | CASSRGQGTMAQHF | TGTGCCAGCAGCCGGGGACAGGGGACAATGGCCCAGCATTTT
TRBJ2-2 | NA | NA | TRBV27 | CASSERAGELFF | TGTGCCAGCAGTGAGAGGGCTGGGGAGCTGTTTTTT
TRBJ2-1 | TRBD2 | NA | TRBV6-5 | CASSYAAGGLVNEQFF | TGTGCCAGCAGTTACGCAGCGGGGGGCCTAGTCAATGAGCAGTTCTTC
TRBJ1-2 | NA | NA | TRBV12-2 | CASRHPGFSLHSYGYTF | TGTGCAAGTCGCCATCCCGGATTCTCACTCCACTCCTATGGCTACACCTTC
TRBJ2-1 | NA | NA | TRBV15 | CATSLGPYNEQFF | TGTGCCACCAGCCTGGGACCCTACAATGAGCAGTTCTTC
TRBJ2-3 | NA | NA | TRBV19 | CASTGGGTDTQYF | TGTGCCAGTACAGGTGGGGGCACAGATACGCAGTATTTT
TRBJ1-1 | NA | NA | TRBV24-1 | CATMLGSEAFF | TGTGCCACCATGCTAGGCTCTGAAGCTTTCTTT
TRBJ1-5 | NA | few | TRBV6-2/TRBV6-3 | CASSSPGTGGQPQHF | TGTGCCAGCAGTTCCCCGGGAACCGGGGGACAGCCCCAGCATTTT
TRBJ1-1 | TRBD1 | NA | TRBV7-6 | CASSPLTLTGTVAMGTEAFF | TGTGCCAGCAGCCCTCTAACGTTAACCGGGACAGTGGCGATGGGCACTGAAGCTTTCTTT
TRBJ1-3 | NA | NA | TRBV11-2 | CASSLRLNTIYF | TGTGCCAGCAGCTTACGTCTTAACACCATATATTTT
TRBJ2-2 | NA | NA | TRBV13 | CASSPQGTGELFF | TGTGCCAGCAGCCCTCAGGGAACCGGGGAGCTGTTTTTT
TRBJ2-7 | TRBD1 | NA | TRBV6-2/TRBV6-3 | CASSKTGETYEQYF | TGTGCCAGCAGTAAAACAGGGGAGACCTACGAGCAGTACTTC
TRBJ2-1 | NA | NA | TRBV7-2 | CASVGLSGHNEQFF | TGTGCCAGCGTGGGTCTCAGCGGGCACAATGAGCAGTTCTTC
TRBJ2-3 | TRBD1 | NA | TRBV18 | CASSGTGHTDTQYF | TGTGCCAGCTCAGGGACAGGGCACACAGATACGCAGTATTTT
TRBJ1-2 | NA | NA | TRBV4-2 | CASSQVSRGSDNYGYTF | TGTGCCAGCAGCCAAGTGTCTCGGGGCAGCGACAACTATGGCTACACCTTC
TRBJ2-1 | TRBD2 | NA | TRBV13 | CASSRWGSGGINEQFF | TGTGCCAGCAGCCGGTGGGGGAGCGGGGGGATAAATGAGCAGTTCTTC
TRBJ1-5 | NA | NA | TRBV7-8 | CASSPPGHYSNQPQHF | TGTGCCAGCAGCCCGCCGGGCCACTATAGCAATCAGCCCCAGCATTTT
TRBJ1-5 | NA | NA | TRBV13 | CASSRNDRPNQPQHF | TGTGCCAGCAGCCGAAACGACAGGCCGAATCAGCCCCAGCATTTT
TRBJ1-2 | TRBD1 | NA | TRBV27 | CASRPLPGQGAHYGYTF | TGTGCCAGCAGACCTCTCCCGGGACAGGGGGCACACTATGGCTACACCTTC